These T cell receptor beta chains were read from a single sample in a study of blood T cell repertoires in COVID-19. The method was immunoSEQ multiplex PCR; TCRdb's version includes in-frame clones alone and lacks a portion of them. Of more than 150,000 clones in the sample, approximately 80% were seen once. Sequencing used PBMCs or T cells enriched from blood (not recorded which). The source is a woman aged 45-59 years who had recovered from COVID-19. CDR3s include the opening cysteine and the closing phenylalanine or tryptophan. The D gene is left open where the match is weak. Clone size is given for some rows only: seen once, a few or many times, or a class if the clone is expanded.

d_gene	j_gene	v_gene	abundance	CDR3aa	CDR3nt
TRBD1	TRBJ1-1	TRBV5-1	.	CASSSQGENTEAFF	TGCGCCAGCAGCAGTCAGGGGGAGAACACTGAAGCTTTCTTT
TRBD1	TRBJ1-4	TRBV28	once	CASSLEQGDREGFF	TGTGCCAGCAGTTTGGAACAGGGGGATCGGGAAGGGTTTTTT
.	TRBJ2-6	TRBV7-9	few	CASSGQRLDSGANVLTF	TGTGCCAGCAGCGGGCAGCGGTTAGATTCTGGGGCCAACGTCCTGACTTTC
.	TRBJ2-7	TRBV23-1	.	CASSQSRGIGEQYF	TGCGCCAGCAGTCAATCCCGGGGAATCGGCGAGCAGTACTTC
.	TRBJ2-2	TRBV19	.	CASSIAGLLPTGELFF	TGTGCCAGTAGTATAGCCGGACTGTTACCCACCGGGGAGCTGTTTTTT
TRBD1	TRBJ1-5	TRBV7-9	.	CASSLGTGVQPQHF	TGTGCCAGCAGCCTGGGGACAGGGGTTCAGCCCCAGCATTTT
.	TRBJ1-5	TRBV5-6	.	CASSSRGWSNQPQHF	TGTGCCAGCAGCTCCCGGGGGTGGAGCAATCAGCCCCAGCATTTT
TRBD1	TRBJ2-7	TRBV6-5	.	CASSPTGVLKKQYF	TGTGCCAGCAGCCCGACAGGGGTGCTTAAGAAGCAGTACTTC
TRBD1	TRBJ2-1	TRBV28	.	CASSLPGQGDNEQFF	TGTGCCAGCAGTCTTCCGGGACAGGGAGACAATGAGCAGTTCTTC
TRBD1	TRBJ2-2	TRBV9	.	CASSPRQGPGTGELFF	TGTGCCAGCAGCCCTCGACAGGGGCCGGGCACCGGGGAGCTGTTTTTT
.	TRBJ2-7	TRBV7-8	.	CASSRAGGSLRYEQYF	TGTGCCAGCAGCCGAGCCGGGGGAAGTCTCCGGTACGAGCAGTACTTC
.	TRBJ2-7	TRBV7-9	.	CASSLPGSAYEQYF	TGTGCCAGCAGCTTACCAGGGTCAGCCTACGAGCAGTACTTC
.	TRBJ2-3	TRBV4-2	.	CASIRLGRGTDTQYF	TGTGCCAGCATTCGCCTGGGTCGCGGAACAGATACGCAGTATTTT
TRBD1	TRBJ1-3	TRBV28	.	CASSLSQGQAGNTIYF	TGTGCCAGCAGTTTATCCCAGGGACAGGCTGGAAACACCATATATTTT